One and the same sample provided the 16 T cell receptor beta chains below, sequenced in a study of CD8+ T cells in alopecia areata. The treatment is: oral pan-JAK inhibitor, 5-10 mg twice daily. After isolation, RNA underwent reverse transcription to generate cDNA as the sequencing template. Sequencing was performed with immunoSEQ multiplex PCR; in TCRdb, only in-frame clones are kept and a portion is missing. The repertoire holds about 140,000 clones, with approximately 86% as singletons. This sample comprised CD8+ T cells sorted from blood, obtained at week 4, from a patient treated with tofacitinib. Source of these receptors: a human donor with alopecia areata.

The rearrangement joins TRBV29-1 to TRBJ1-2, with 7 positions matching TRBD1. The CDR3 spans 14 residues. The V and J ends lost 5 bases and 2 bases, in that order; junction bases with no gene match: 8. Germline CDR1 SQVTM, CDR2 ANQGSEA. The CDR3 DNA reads TGCAGCGTTCAAACACCGGGACAGAACTATGGCTACACCTTC. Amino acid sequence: CSVQTPGQNYGYTF.

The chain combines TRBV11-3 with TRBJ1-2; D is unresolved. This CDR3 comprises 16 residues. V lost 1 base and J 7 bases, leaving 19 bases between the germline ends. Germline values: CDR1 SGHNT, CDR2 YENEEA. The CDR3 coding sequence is TGTGCCAGCAGCTTAGGAGGGCATTTGGTGGATTGTGGCTACACCTTC. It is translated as CASSLGGHLVDCGYTF. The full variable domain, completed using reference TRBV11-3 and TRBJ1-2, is EAGVVQSPRYKIIEKKQPVAFWCNPISGHNTLYWYLQNLGQGPELLIRYENEEAVDDSQLPKDRFSAERLKGVDSTLKIQPAELGDSAVYLCASSLGGHLVDCGYTFGSGTRLTVV.

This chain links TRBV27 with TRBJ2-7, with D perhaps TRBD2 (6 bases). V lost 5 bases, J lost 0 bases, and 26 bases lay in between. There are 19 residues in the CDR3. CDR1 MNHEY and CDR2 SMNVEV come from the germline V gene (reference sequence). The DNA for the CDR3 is TGTGCCAGCAGTATACGAACCGCCGGACTATATTCTAGCTCCTACGAGCAGTACTTC. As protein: CASSIRTAGLYSSSYEQYF.

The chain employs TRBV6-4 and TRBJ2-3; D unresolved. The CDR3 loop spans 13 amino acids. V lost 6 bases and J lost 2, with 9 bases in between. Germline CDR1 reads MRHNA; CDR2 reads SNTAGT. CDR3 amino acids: CASSYSPTDTQYF. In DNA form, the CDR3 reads TGTGCCAGCAGCTACAGTCCCACAGATACGCAGTATTTT.

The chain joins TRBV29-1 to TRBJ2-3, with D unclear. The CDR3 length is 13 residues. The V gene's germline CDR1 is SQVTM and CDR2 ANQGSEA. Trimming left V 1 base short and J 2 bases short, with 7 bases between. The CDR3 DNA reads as TGCAGCGTTGAAGGGGCAAACACAGATACGCAGTATTTT. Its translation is CSVEGANTDTQYF.

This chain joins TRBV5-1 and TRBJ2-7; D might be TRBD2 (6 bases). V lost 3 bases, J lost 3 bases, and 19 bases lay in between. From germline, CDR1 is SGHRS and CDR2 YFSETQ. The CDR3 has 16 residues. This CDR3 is CASSWGPWAGLYEQYF. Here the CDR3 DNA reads TGCGCCAGCAGCTGGGGCCCATGGGCGGGACTCTACGAGCAGTACTTC.

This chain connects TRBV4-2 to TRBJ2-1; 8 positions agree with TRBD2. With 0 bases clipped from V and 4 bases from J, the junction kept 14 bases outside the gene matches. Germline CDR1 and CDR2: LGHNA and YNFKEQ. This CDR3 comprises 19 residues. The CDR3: CASSQDLVLTSGAYNEQFF. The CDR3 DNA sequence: TGTGCCAGCAGCCAAGATCTAGTCCTTACTAGCGGAGCTTACAATGAGCAGTTCTTC.

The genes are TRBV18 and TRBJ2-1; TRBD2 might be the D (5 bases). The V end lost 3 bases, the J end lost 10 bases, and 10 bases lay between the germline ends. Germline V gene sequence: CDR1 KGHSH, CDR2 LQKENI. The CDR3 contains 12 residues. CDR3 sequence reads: CASSPPPGEQFF. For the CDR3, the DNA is TGTGCCAGCTCACCCCCCCCGGGGGAGCAGTTCTTC. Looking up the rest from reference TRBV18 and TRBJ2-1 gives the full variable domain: NAGVMQNPRHLVRRRGQEARLRCSPMKGHSHVYWYRQLPEEGLKFMVYLQKENIIDESGMPKERFSAEFPKEGPSILRIQQVVRGDSAAYFCASSPPPGEQFFGPGTRLTVL.

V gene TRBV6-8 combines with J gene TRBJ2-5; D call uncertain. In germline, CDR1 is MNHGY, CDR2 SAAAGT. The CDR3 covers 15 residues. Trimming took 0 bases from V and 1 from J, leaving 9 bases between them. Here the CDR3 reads CASSYSGPLQETQYF. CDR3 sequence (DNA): TGTGCCAGCAGTTACTCTGGGCCGCTCCAAGAGACCCAGTACTTC.

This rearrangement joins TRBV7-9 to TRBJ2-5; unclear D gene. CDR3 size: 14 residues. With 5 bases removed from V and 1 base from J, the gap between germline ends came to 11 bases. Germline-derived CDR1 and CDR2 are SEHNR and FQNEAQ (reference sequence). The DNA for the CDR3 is TGTGCCAGCAGCCTAGACACGTTCCAAGAGACCCAGTACTTC. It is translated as CASSLDTFQETQYF.

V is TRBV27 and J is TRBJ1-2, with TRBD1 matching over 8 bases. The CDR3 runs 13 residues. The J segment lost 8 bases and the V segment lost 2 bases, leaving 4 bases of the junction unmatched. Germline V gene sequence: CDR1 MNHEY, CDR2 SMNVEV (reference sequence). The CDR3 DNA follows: TGTGCCAGCAGTTTAGGACAGGGCAACGGCTACACCTTC. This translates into CASSLGQGNGYTF.

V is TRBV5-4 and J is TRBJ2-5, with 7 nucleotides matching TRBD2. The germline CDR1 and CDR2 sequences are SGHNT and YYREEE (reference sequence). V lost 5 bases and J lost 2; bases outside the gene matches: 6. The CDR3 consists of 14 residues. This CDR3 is CASRGWGGQETQYF. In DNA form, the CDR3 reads TGTGCCAGCAGGGGTTGGGGAGGGCAAGAGACCCAGTACTTC.

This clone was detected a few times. CDR3 residues: CASGLIGGTGELFF. In DNA, the CDR3 is TGTGCTAGTGGTCTAATAGGGGGCACCGGGGAGCTGTTTTTT. The chain combines TRBV12-5 with TRBJ2-2; a weak D match, TRBD1 (6 bases). Between the trimmed V and J ends, which lost 5 bases and 4 bases, there was a span of 11 bases. CDR3 length equals 14 residues. The V gene's germline CDR1 is LGHNT and CDR2 FRNRAP.

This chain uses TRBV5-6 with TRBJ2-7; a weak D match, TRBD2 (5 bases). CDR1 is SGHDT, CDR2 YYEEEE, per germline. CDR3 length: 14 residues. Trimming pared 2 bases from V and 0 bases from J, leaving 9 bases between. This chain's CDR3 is CASSFSGISYEQYF. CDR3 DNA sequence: TGTGCCAGCAGCTTCAGCGGAATCTCCTACGAGCAGTACTTC.

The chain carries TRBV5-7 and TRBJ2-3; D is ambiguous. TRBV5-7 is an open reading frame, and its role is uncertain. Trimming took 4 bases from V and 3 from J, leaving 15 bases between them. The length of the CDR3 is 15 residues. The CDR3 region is CASSPSEPQTDTQYF. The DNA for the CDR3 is TGTGCCAGCAGCCCCTCCGAACCCCAAACAGATACGCAGTATTTT.

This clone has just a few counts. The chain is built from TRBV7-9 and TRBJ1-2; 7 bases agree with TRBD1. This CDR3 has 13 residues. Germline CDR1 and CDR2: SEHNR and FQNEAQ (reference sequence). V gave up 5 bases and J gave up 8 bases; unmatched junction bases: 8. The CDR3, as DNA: TGTGCCAGCAGCCTCGGGACAGCCGAAGGCTACACCTTC. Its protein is CASSLGTAEGYTF.